The 15 T cell receptor beta chains below come from one sample, sequenced in a study of cytomegalovirus exposure and HLA in healthy donors. PCR involved 60 Vbeta and 13 Jbeta primers. Assay used: immunoSEQ multiplex PCR; TCRdb lists only in-frame clones, some missing. The sample has 100,000 to 150,000 clones, around 79% seen once. What was sequenced was PBMCs. These receptor sequences come from a middle-aged woman in good health and CMV-seronegative.

CDR3 in DNA: TGCGCCAGCAGCCCAACAAACAGCGGGAGTTCCAGGTACGAGCAGTACTTC. Translation: CASSPTNSGSSRYEQYF. The chain combines TRBV5-1 with TRBJ2-7, with 8 positions matching TRBD2. The V and J ends lost 4 bases and 4 bases, in that order; junction bases with no gene match: 16. This CDR3 comprises 17 residues. Germline V gene data show CDR1 as SGHRS and CDR2 as YFSETQ.

This clone occurred a few times. For the CDR3, the DNA is TGTGCCAGCAGCTTACTTACAGGGGGGCAGCAGCCCCAGCATTTT. It specifies CASSLLTGGQQPQHF. The V call is TRBV7-2, the J call TRBJ1-5; 8 positions match TRBD1. This CDR3 is built from 15 residues. CDR1 SGHTA and CDR2 FQGNSA come from the germline V gene. J gave up 7 bases and V 2 bases, and 7 bases lay outside the gene matches. The full variable domain, its missing parts supplied by reference TRBV7-2 and TRBJ1-5, is GAGVSQSPSNKVTEKGKDVELRCDPISGHTALYWYRQSLGQGLEFLIYFQGNSAPDKSGLPSDRFSAERTGGSVSTLTIQRTQQEDSAVYLCASSLLTGGQQPQHFGDGTRLSIL.

A word on this clone: This CDR3 is also generated by other DNA sequences in the sample. The rearrangement joins TRBV18 to TRBJ1-1; D is perhaps TRBD1 (5 bases). Germline CDR1 reads KGHSH; CDR2 reads LQKENI. The V end lost 0 bases, the J end lost 4 bases, and 9 bases lay between the germline ends. The length of the CDR3 is 14 residues. CDR3 nucleotide sequence: TGTGCCAGCTCACCACCCACGGGGGGCACTGAAGCTTTCTTT. Translation: CASSPPTGGTEAFF.

Notes on this clone: At one boundary the junction diverges from the germline segment, which might be a read error. The chain employs TRBV7-7 and TRBJ2-1; 13 bases fit TRBD2. Germline CDR1 and CDR2: SSHAT and FNYEAQ (reference sequence). The CDR3 sequence is 20 residues long. DNA of the CDR3: TGTGCTAGCAGCTTGGGGGGACTAGCGGGACGACGGTGGTCCTACAATGAGCAGTTCTTC. Translation: CASSLGGLAGRRWSYNEQFF.

Here the CDR3 reads CATQGSGLGMYEQYF. In DNA form, the CDR3 reads TGTGCCACCCAAGGATCGGGACTGGGTATGTACGAGCAGTACTTC. The gene calls are TRBV2 and TRBJ2-7; maybe TRBD2 (6 bases). The ends were cut back, 10 bases at V and 4 bases at J, with 23 bases in the middle. CDR3 length equals 15 residues. Germline V CDR1 and CDR2: SNHLY, FYNNEI.

In its sample, this clone was seen a few times. The rearrangement joins TRBV4-1 to TRBJ2-2; D is perhaps TRBD1 (6 bases). The CDR3 extends over 17 amino acids. The V and J ends lost 1 base and 6 bases respectively, with 18 bases between them. The germline CDR1 and CDR2 sequences are MGHRA and YSYEKL. CDR3 region: CASSQGFGTRRAGELFF. The DNA of the CDR3 is TGCGCCAGCAGCCAAGGGTTCGGGACACGGAGAGCCGGGGAGCTGTTTTTT.

This rearrangement joins TRBV5-5 to TRBJ2-3; no firm D call. CDR1 and CDR2 (germline): SGHKS, YYEKEE (reference sequence). Trimming stripped 1 base from V and 6 bases from J, with 12 bases between. The CDR3 contains 14 residues. The CDR3 bases are TGTGCCAGCAGCTTGTCTGGGCGTGTGGATACGCAGTATTTT. This encodes CASSLSGRVDTQYF.

The chain links TRBV11-2 to TRBJ2-1; 7 nucleotides align to TRBD2. Trimming cost V 1 base and J 7 bases; bases outside gene matches: 7. CDR1 is SGHAT, CDR2 FQNNGV, per germline. The CDR3 spans 15 residues. CDR3 DNA: TGTGCCAGCAGCTTAGGGGGCGGGAGTGGAAATGAGCAGTTCTTC. This gives the protein CASSLGGGSGNEQFF.

The chain links TRBV6-4 to TRBJ2-1; possibly TRBD1 for D (5 bases). Trimming shortened V by 5 bases and J by 3 bases, and 11 bases separated the two germline ends. The CDR3 consists of 14 residues. The germline V gene has CDR1 MRHNA and CDR2 SNTAGT. As DNA, the CDR3 is TGTGCCAGCAGTTTGGGGCCAAGCTACAATGAGCAGTTCTTC. Residues: CASSLGPSYNEQFF.

This clone was seen a few times. The V gene is TRBV27, the J gene TRBJ1-1; 8 bases align to TRBD1. This CDR3 has 17 amino acids. Germline CDR1 reads MNHEY; CDR2 reads SMNVEV (reference sequence). After removal of 8 bases from V and 1 base from J, the junction contained 15 bases not matched to a gene. CDR3 amino acids: CASPLGDRRMSNTEAFF. CDR3 DNA sequence: TGTGCCAGCCCATTAGGGGACAGGAGAATGTCGAACACTGAAGCTTTCTTT.

The chain has TRBV7-9 and TRBJ1-6, with D possibly being TRBD1 (6 bases). Trimming shortened V by 4 bases and J by 6 bases, and 13 bases separated the two germline ends. Germline V CDR1 and CDR2: SEHNR, FQNEAQ (reference sequence). The CDR3 length is 15 residues. The CDR3 DNA follows: TGTGCCAGCAGCTCCGAGGGGACATCTAATTCACCCCTCCACTTT. Protein sequence: CASSSEGTSNSPLHF.

The genes are TRBV12-5 and TRBJ1-2; perhaps TRBD1 as D (5 bases). Germline V lookup: CDR1 LGHNT, CDR2 FRNRAP. The V gene lost 6 bases and the J gene lost 7 bases, with 18 bases spanning the gap. The CDR3 spans 14 residues. The CDR3 DNA is TGTGCTAGTGGCCTTGGGACGGGGACTGGTGGCTACACCTTC. Protein sequence: CASGLGTGTGGYTF.

Note on this clone: One end of the junction is discordant with germline, which a read error may explain. The gene calls are TRBV11-2 and TRBJ2-6; maybe TRBD1 (5 bases). This CDR3 spans 16 amino acids. Germline values: CDR1 SGHAT, CDR2 FQNNGV. The CDR3 bases are TGTGCCAGCAGCTTAGGACAGTCCTCTGGGGCCAACGGCCTGACTTTC. Protein: CASSLGQSSGANGLTF.

The chain couples TRBV5-6 to TRBJ1-2; 8 bases are shared with TRBD1. CDR1 and CDR2 from the germline V gene are SGHDT and YYEEEE. J gave up 7 bases and V 0 bases, and 11 bases lay outside the gene matches. The length of the CDR3 is 16 residues. CDR3 DNA: TGTGCCAGCAGCTTGGCCCGGCGCAGGGGGCAAGGTGGCTACACCTTC. Its protein is CASSLARRRGQGGYTF.

The genes are TRBV29-1 and TRBJ1-1, with 9 nucleotides matching TRBD1. This CDR3 has 16 residues. The trim removed 2 bases at V and 5 bases at J, leaving 12 bases unmatched. Germline lookup yields CDR1 SQVTM and CDR2 ANQGSEA. CDR3: CSVETQGALLGTEAFF. The DNA of the CDR3 is TGCAGCGTTGAAACACAGGGGGCTTTGTTAGGGACTGAAGCTTTCTTT. Variable domain in full (rest from reference TRBV29-1 and TRBJ1-1): SAVISQKPSRDICQRGTSLTIQCQVDSQVTMMFWYRQQPGQSLTLIATANQGSEATYESGFVIDKFPISRPNLTFSTLTVSNMSPEDSSIYLCSVETQGALLGTEAFFGQGTRLTVV.